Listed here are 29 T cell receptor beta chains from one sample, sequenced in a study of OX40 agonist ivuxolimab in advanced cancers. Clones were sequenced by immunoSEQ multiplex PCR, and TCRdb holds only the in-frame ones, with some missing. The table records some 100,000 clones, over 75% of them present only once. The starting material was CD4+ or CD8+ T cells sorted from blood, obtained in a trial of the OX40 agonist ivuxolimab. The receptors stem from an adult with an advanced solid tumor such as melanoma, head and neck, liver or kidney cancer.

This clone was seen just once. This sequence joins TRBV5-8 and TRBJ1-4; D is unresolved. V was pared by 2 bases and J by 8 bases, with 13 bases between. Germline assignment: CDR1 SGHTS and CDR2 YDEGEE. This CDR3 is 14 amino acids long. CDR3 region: CASSLKGLEEKLFF. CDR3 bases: TGTGCCAGCAGCTTAAAAGGATTGGAGGAAAAACTGTTTTTT.

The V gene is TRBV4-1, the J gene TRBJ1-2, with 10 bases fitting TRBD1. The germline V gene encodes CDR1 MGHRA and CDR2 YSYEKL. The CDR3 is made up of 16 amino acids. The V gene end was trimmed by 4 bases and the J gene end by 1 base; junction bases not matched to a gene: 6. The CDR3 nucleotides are TGCGCCAGCAGCCGGACAGGGGGAAGCCTTAACTATGGCTACACCTTC. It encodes CASSRTGGSLNYGYTF.

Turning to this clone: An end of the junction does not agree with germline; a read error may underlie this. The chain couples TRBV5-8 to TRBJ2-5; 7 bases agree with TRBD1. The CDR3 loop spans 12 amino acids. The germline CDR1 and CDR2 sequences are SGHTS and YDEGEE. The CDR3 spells CASGGWRETQYF. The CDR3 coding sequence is TGCGCATCAGGGGGATGGCGGGAGACCCAGTACTTC.

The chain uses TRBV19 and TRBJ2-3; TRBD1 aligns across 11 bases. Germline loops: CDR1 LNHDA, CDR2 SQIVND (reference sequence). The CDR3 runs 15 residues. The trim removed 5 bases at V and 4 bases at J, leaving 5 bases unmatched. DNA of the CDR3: TGTGCCAGTAGTCGGACAGGGGGCGCCTCAGATACGCAGTATTTT. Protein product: CASSRTGGASDTQYF.

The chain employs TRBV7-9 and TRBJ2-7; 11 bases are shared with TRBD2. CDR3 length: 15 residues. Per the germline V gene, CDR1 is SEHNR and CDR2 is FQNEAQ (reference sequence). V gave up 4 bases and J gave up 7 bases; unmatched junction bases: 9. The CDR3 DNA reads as TGTGCCAGCAGCTCATCTAGCGGGAGGCCCTTAGAGCAGTACTTC. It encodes CASSSSSGRPLEQYF.

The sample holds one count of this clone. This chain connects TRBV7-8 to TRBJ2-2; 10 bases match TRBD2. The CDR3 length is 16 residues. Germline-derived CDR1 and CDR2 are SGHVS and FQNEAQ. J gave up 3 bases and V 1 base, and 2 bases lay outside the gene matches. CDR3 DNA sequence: TGTGCCAGCAGCTTAGTACTAGCGGGGCACACCGGGGAGCTGTTTTTT. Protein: CASSLVLAGHTGELFF.

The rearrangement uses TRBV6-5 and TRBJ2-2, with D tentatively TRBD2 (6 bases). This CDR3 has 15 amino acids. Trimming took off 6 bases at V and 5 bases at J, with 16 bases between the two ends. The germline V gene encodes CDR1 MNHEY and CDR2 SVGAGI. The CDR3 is CASSFSGLTTGELFF. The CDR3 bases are TGTGCCAGCAGCTTCTCGGGACTCACTACCGGGGAGCTGTTTTTT.

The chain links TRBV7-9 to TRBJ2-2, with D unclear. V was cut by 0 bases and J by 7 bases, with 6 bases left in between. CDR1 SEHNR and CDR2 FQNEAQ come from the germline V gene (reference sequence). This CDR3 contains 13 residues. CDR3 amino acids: CASSLAPYGELFF. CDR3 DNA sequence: TGTGCCAGCAGCTTAGCTCCCTACGGGGAGCTGTTTTTT.

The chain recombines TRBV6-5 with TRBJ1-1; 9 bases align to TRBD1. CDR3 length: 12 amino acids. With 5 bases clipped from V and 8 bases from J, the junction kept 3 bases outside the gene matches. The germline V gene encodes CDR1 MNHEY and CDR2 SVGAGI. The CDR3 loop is CASSNRGREAFF. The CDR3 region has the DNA TGTGCCAGCAGTAACAGGGGGCGCGAAGCTTTCTTT.

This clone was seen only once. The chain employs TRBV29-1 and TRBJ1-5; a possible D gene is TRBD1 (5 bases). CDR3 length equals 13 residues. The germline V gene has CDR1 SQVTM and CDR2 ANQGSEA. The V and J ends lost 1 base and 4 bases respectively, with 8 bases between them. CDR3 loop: CSVEAGTNQPQHF. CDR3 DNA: TGCAGCGTTGAAGCCGGGACGAATCAGCCCCAGCATTTT.

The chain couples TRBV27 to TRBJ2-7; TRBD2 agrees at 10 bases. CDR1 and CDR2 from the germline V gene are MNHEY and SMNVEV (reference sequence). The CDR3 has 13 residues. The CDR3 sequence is CPGPTAGGPEQYF. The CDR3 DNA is TGTCCCGGACCCACAGCGGGAGGGCCCGAGCAGTACTTC.

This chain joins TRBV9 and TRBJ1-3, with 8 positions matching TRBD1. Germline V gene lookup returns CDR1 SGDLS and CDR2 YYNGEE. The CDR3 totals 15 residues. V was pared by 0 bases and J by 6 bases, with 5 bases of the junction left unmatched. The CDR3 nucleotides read TGTGCCAGCAGCGTAGTTCCAGGGGGCTTAAACACCATATATTTT. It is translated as CASSVVPGGLNTIYF.

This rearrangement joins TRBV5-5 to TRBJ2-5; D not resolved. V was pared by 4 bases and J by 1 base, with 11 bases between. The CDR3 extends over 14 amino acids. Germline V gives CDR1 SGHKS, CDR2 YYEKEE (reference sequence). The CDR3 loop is CASSPGPGQETQYF. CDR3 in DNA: TGTGCCAGCAGCCCGGGCCCGGGCCAAGAGACCCAGTACTTC.

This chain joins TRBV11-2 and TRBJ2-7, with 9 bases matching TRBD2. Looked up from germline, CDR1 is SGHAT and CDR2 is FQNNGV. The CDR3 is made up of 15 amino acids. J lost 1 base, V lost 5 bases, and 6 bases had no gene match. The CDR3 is CASSASSGTSYEQYF. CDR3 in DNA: TGTGCCAGCAGCGCATCTAGCGGGACTTCCTACGAGCAGTACTTC.

CDR3 DNA: TGTGCCAGCAGTGAAAGGGGTCAGGGTATTGGCTACACCTTC. Translated: CASSERGQGIGYTF. The rearrangement uses TRBV6-1 and TRBJ1-2, with a weak D call TRBD1 (5 bases). CDR1 MNHNS and CDR2 SASEGT come from the germline V gene. V was trimmed by 2 bases and J by 7 bases, leaving 14 bases between them. The CDR3 covers 14 residues.

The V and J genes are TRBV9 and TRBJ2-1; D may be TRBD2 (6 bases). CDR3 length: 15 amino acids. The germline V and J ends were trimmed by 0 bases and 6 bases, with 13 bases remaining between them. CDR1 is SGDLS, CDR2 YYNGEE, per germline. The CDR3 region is CASSVEGGRSNEQFF. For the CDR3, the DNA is TGTGCCAGCAGCGTAGAGGGAGGAAGGAGCAATGAGCAGTTCTTC.

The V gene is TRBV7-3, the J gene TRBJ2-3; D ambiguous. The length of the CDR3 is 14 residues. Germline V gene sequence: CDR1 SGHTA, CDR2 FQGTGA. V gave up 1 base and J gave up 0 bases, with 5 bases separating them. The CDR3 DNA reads TGTGCCAGCAGCTTAAGCGTAAGCACAGATACGCAGTATTTT. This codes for CASSLSVSTDTQYF.

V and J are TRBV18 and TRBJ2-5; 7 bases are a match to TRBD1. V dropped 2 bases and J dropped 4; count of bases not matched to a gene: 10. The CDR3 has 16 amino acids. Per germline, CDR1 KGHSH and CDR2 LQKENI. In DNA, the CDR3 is TGTGCCAGCTCACCAATCCCCCGCCGGGACAGAGAGACCCAGTACTTC. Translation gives CASSPIPRRDRETQYF.

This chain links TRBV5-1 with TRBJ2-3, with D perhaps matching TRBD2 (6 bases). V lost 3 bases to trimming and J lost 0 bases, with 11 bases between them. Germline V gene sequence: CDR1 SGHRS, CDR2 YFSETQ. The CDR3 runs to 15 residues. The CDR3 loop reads CASSSTGTSTDTQYF. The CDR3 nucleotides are TGCGCCAGCAGCTCCACCGGGACTAGCACAGATACGCAGTATTTT.

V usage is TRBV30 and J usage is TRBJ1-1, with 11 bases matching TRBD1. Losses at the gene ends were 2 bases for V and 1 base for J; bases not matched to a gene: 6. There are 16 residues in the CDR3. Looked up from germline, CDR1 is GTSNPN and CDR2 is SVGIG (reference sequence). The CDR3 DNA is TGTGCCTGGAGTCCAGGGACAGGGGGGAAGAACACTGAAGCTTTCTTT. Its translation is CAWSPGTGGKNTEAFF.

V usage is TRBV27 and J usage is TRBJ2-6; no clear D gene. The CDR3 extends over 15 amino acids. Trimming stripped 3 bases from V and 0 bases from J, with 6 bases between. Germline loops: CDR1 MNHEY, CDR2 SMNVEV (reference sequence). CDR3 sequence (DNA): TGTGCCAGCAGTTTGCTTAGCTCTGGGGCCAACGTCCTGACTTTC. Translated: CASSLLSSGANVLTF.

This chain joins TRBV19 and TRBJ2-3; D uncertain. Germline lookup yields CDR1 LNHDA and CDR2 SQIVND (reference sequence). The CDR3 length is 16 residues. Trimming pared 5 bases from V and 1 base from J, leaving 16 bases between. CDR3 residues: CASSANSGPGTDTQYF. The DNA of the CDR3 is TGTGCCAGTAGTGCCAATTCGGGCCCAGGCACAGATACGCAGTATTTT.

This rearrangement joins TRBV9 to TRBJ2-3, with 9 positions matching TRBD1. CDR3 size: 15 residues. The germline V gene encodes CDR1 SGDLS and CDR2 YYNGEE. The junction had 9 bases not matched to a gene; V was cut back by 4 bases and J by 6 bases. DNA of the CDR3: TGTGCCAGCAGCCCTCTACAGGGGGCGGGGGATACGCAGTATTTT. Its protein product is CASSPLQGAGDTQYF.

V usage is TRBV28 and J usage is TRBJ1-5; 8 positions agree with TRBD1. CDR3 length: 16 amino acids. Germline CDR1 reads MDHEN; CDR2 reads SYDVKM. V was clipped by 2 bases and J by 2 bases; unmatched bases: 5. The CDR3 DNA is TGTGCCAGCAGTTTACCCACAGGGGGGGGCAATCAGCCCCAGCATTTT. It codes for CASSLPTGGGNQPQHF.

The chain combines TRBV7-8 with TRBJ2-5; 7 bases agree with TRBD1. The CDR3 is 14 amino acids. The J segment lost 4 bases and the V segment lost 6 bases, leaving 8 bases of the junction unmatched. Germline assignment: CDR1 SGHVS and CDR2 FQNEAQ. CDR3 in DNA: TGTGCCAGCAGACGAGAGGGGGCCACAGAGACCCAGTACTTC. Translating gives CASRREGATETQYF.

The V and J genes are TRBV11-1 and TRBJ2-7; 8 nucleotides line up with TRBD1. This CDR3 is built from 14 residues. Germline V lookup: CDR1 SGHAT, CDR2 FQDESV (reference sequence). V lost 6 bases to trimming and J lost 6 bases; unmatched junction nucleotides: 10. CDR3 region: CASSVLAGGFEQYF. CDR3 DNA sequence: TGTGCCAGCAGTGTACTGGCAGGGGGCTTCGAGCAGTACTTC.

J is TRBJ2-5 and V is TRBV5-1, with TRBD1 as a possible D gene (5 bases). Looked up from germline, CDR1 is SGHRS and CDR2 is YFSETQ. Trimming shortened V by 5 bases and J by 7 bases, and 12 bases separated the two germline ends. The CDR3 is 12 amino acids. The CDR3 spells CASRTELMTQYF. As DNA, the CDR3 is TGCGCCAGCAGGACAGAACTTATGACCCAGTACTTC.

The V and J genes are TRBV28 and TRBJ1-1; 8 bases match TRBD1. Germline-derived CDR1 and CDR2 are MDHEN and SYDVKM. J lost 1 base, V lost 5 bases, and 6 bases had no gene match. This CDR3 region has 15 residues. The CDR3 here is CASSPRQGSNTEAFF. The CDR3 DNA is TGTGCCAGCAGTCCTAGACAGGGGTCGAACACTGAAGCTTTCTTT.

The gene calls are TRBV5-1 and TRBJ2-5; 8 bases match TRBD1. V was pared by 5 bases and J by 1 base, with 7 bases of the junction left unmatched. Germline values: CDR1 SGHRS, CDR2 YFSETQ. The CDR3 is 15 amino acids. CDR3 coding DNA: TGCGCCAGCAGACACGACAGGGGACCCCAAGAGACCCAGTACTTC. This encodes CASRHDRGPQETQYF.